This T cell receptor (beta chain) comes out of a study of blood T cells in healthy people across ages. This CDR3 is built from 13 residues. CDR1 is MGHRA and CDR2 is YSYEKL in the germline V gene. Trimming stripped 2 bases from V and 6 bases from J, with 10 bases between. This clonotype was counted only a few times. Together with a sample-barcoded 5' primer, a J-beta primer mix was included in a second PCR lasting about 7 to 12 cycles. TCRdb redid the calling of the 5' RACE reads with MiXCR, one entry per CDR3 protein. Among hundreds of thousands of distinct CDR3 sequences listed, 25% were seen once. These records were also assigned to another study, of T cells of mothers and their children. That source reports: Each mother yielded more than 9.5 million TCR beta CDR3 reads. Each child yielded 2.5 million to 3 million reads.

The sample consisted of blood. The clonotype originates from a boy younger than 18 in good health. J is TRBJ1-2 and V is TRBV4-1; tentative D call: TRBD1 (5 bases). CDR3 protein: CASSQLVGDGYTF. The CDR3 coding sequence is TGCGCCAGCAGCCAACTAGTAGGGGATGGCTACACCTTC.